Listed below are T cell receptor beta chains from one sample, sequenced in a study of regulatory T cells in long-lasting Graves disease. MiXCR, applied by TCRdb to the multiplex PCR reads, yields one record per CDR3 protein. The data hold about 290,000 distinct CDR3 sequences, with around 20% observed a single time. The sequences come from peripheral blood mononuclear cells (PBMCs), collected when the disease was refractory, from a patient treated with antithyroid drugs. The receptors were gathered from a female donor with Graves disease. Both conserved end residues are part of each CDR3. D genes are given only for firm matches. Not every row has a clone size; where given, it reads once, few, many or a size class.

>TRBJ2-7|.|TRBV10-3|.
CAISDGQPYEQYF
TGTGCCATCAGTGACGGACAGCCTTACGAGCAGTACTTC
>TRBJ1-1|.|TRBV2|many
CASKTRTANPNTEAFF
TGTGCCAGCAAGACCCGGACAGCAAACCCAAACACTGAAGCTTTCTTT
>TRBJ2-7|.|TRBV15|.
CATSRDGEQHF
TGTGCCACCAGCAGAGATGGAGAGCAGCACTTC
>TRBJ2-7|TRBD1|TRBV5-1|few
CASAPTGIYEQYF
TGCGCCAGCGCTCCGACAGGGATCTACGAGCAGTACTTC
>TRBJ2-7|TRBD2|TRBV28|.
CASSTPSGVAVYEQYF
TGTGCCAGCAGTACACCAAGCGGGGTAGCGGTGTACGAGCAGTACTTC
>TRBJ2-1|TRBD2|TRBV11-1|many
CASSFLRPGGDNEQFF
TGTGCCAGCAGCTTCCTAAGACCCGGGGGGGACAATGAGCAGTTCTTC
>TRBJ1-5|.|TRBV15|many
CATSNLYSNQPQHF
TGTGCCACCAGCAACTTATATAGCAATCAGCCCCAGCATTTT
>TRBJ2-2|.|TRBV12-3/TRBV12-4|.
CASSQEGRTNTGELFF
TGTGCCAGCAGTCAAGAGGGGCGGACGAACACCGGGGAGCTGTTTTTT
>TRBJ1-2|TRBD1|TRBV19|few
CASSPRTGTNYGYTF
TGTGCCAGTAGTCCCCGGACAGGGACTAACTATGGCTACACCTTC
>TRBJ1-4|.|TRBV2|many
CASSGYTTYGEKLFF
TGTGCCAGCAGTGGGTACACGACTTATGGGGAAAAACTGTTTTTT
>TRBJ2-7|TRBD1|TRBV6-1|.
CASSQFDRGEQYF
TGTGCCAGCAGTCAATTCGACAGGGGCGAGCAGTACTTC
>TRBJ1-5|.|TRBV27|few
CASNLPRGVLNYQPQHF
TGTGCCAGCAATCTCCCTCGGGGAGTGCTGAACTATCAGCCCCAGCATTTT
>TRBJ2-1|.|TRBV28|.
CASSFRQVTNNEQFF
TGTGCCAGCAGTTTCAGACAGGTAACAAACAATGAGCAGTTCTTC
>TRBJ2-7|.|TRBV7-9|.
CASSPDGVAGMIPYEQYF
TGTGCCAGCAGCCCTGACGGGGTGGCTGGAATGATCCCCTACGAGCAGTACTTC
>TRBJ1-5|.|TRBV2|many
CASSKDGSNQPQHF
TGTGCCAGCAGTAAGGACGGGTCAAATCAGCCCCAGCATTTT
>TRBJ1-2|.|TRBV20-1|.
CSASPVAWGGYTF
TGCAGTGCCTCTCCCGTGGCTTGGGGGGGCTACACCTTC
>TRBJ1-1|.|TRBV18|few
CASSLVQGGPDTEAFF
TGTGCCAGCTCACTCGTCCAGGGAGGGCCGGACACTGAAGCTTTCTTT
>TRBJ2-7|TRBD1|TRBV4-3|.
CASSQATGLSYEQYF
TGCGCCAGCAGCCAAGCGACAGGGTTGTCCTACGAGCAGTACTTC